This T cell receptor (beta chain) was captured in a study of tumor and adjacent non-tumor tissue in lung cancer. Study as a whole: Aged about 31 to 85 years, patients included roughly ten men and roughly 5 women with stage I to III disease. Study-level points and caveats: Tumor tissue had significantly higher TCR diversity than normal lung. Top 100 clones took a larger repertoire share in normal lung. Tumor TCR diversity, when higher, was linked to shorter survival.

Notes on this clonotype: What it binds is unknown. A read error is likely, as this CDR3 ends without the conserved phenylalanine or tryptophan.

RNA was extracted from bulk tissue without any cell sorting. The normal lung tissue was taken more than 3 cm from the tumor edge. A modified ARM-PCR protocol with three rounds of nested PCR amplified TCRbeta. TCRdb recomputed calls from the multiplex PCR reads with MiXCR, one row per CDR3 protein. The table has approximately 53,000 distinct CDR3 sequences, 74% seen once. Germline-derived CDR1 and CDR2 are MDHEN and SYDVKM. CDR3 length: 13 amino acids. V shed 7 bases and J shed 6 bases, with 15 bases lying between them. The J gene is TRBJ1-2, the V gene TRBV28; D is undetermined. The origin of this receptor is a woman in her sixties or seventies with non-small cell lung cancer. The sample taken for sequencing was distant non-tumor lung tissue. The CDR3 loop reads CASTPRASNGYTL. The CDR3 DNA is TGTGCCAGCACCCCCCGGGCCTCCAATGGCTACACCTTA.